Given below is one T cell receptor (beta chain) in context. Data came from immunoSEQ multiplex PCR; TCRdb stores just in-frame clones and leaves some out. The sample lists around 46,000 clones, 60% to 80% occurring once. The sample is drawn from a study of OX40 agonist ivuxolimab in advanced cancers. The sample consisted of CD4+ or CD8+ T cells sorted from blood, taken in a trial of the OX40 agonist ivuxolimab. The source is an adult with an advanced solid tumor such as melanoma, head and neck, liver or kidney cancer.

Here the CDR3 DNA reads TGTGCCACCAAGCTTAGACTAGCGGGGCCCTACGAGCAGTACTTC. This gives the protein CATKLRLAGPYEQYF. This chain links TRBV7-2 with TRBJ2-7; TRBD2 matches 11 bases. CDR3 length equals 15 residues. V trimming: 10 bases; J trimming: 2 bases; junction bases outside the gene matches: 10. The germline V gene encodes CDR1 SGHTA and CDR2 FQGNSA.